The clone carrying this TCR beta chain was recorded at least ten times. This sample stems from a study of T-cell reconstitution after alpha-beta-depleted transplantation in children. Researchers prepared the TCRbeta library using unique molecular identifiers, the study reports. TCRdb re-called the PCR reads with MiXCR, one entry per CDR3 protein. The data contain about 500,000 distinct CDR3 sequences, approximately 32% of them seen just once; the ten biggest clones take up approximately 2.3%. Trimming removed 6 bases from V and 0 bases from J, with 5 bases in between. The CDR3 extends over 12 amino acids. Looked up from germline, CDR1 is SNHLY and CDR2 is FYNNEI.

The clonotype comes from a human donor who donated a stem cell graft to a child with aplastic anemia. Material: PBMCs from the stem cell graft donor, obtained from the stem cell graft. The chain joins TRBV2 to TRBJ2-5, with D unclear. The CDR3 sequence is CASRTDQETQYF. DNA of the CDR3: TGTGCCAGCAGGACGGACCAAGAGACCCAGTACTTC. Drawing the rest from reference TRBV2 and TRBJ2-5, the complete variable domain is EPEVTQTPSHQVTQMGQEVILRCVPISNHLYFYWYRQILGQKVEFLVSFYNNEISEKSEIFDDQFSVERPDGSNFTLKIRSTKLEDSAMYFCASRTDQETQYFGPGTRLLVL.